Listed here are 13 T cell receptor beta chains from one sample, sequenced in a study of T cell changes during pregnancy in multiple sclerosis. Method: immunoSEQ multiplex PCR; TCRdb's copy keeps in-frame clones and lacks some. The sample contains some 100,000 clones, over 80% of which appear only once. The sequencing here drew on peripheral blood, taken after pregnancy. The receptors shown here come from a female donor with multiple sclerosis, enrolled in a pregnancy study.

The table lists this clone with a count of one. This rearrangement joins TRBV11-2 to TRBJ2-4; 9 bases fit TRBD1. Germline V gives CDR1 SGHAT, CDR2 FQNNGV. CDR3 length: 16 amino acids. The ends lost 5 bases at V and 6 bases at J; junction bases unmatched: 11. The CDR3 nucleotides are TGTGCCAGCAGCGACGAACAGGGGGCTGGGAGAAACATTCAGTACTTC. It codes for CASSDEQGAGRNIQYF.

The rearrangement links TRBV29-1 to TRBJ1-2; TRBD1 matches at 8 bases. With 4 bases clipped from V and 5 bases from J, the junction kept 6 bases outside the gene matches. The CDR3 has 13 residues. Germline assignment: CDR1 SQVTM and CDR2 ANQGSEA. CDR3 DNA: TGCAGCGTTGTGGACAGGGAGATATATGGCTACACCTTC. It encodes CSVVDREIYGYTF.

V gene TRBV27 combines with J gene TRBJ2-1; 9 bases fit TRBD1. J lost 4 bases, V lost 3 bases, and 7 bases had no gene match. Germline CDR1 and CDR2: MNHEY and SMNVEV (reference sequence). The CDR3 is 16 residues long. The CDR3 here is CASSFSGTGYYNEQFF. CDR3 nucleotides: TGTGCCAGCAGTTTTTCCGGGACAGGGTATTACAATGAGCAGTTCTTC.

The V and J genes are TRBV6-6 and TRBJ1-3; D is possibly TRBD1 (6 bases). This CDR3 region has 15 residues. The V end was cut by 7 bases, the J end by 2 bases, with 15 bases between. The germline V gene has CDR1 MNHNY and CDR2 SVGAGI (reference sequence). The CDR3 sequence: CASTWAGEPGNTIYF. The CDR3 DNA sequence: TGTGCCAGCACTTGGGCAGGGGAGCCTGGAAACACCATATATTTT.

The chain uses TRBV29-1 and TRBJ2-3; D gene uncertain. This CDR3 spans 12 amino acids. V lost 6 bases to trimming and J lost 0 bases, with 7 bases between them. Germline assignment: CDR1 SQVTM and CDR2 ANQGSEA. The CDR3 sequence: CSVAPSTDTQYF. Here the CDR3 DNA reads TGCAGCGTGGCCCCTAGCACAGATACGCAGTATTTT.

The chain uses TRBV6-1 and TRBJ2-5, with a weak D call TRBD2 (5 bases). CDR1 and CDR2 (germline): MNHNS, SASEGT. The CDR3 runs to 15 residues. The V end lost 2 bases, the J end lost 4 bases, and 14 bases lay between the germline ends. The CDR3 loop is CASSENRVEGETQYF. The CDR3 DNA reads as TGTGCCAGCAGTGAAAATCGTGTAGAGGGAGAGACCCAGTACTTC.

The rearrangement joins TRBV6-5 to TRBJ1-5; 9 bases agree with TRBD1. Unmatched junction bases numbered 6, after V lost 6 bases and J lost 3 bases. CDR3 size: 15 residues. CDR1 and CDR2 (germline): MNHEY, SVGAGI. This chain's CDR3 is CASSRQGGLNQPQHF. CDR3 bases: TGTGCCAGCAGCAGACAGGGGGGTCTCAATCAGCCCCAGCATTTT.

The chain has TRBV6-6 and TRBJ2-5; tentatively, D is TRBD2 (6 bases). The V end lost 2 bases, the J end lost 4 bases, and 11 bases lay between the germline ends. There are 14 residues in the CDR3. The germline CDR1 and CDR2 sequences are MNHNY and SVGAGI (reference sequence). CDR3 coding DNA: TGTGCCAGCAGTTACCCTATAGCGGTAGAGACCCAGTACTTC. This gives the protein CASSYPIAVETQYF.

This sequence joins TRBV4-3 and TRBJ1-1, with TRBD1 identical over 9 bases. The CDR3 is 14 residues long. The germline V gene has CDR1 LGHNA and CDR2 YSLEER. V dropped 3 bases and J dropped 6; count of bases not matched to a gene: 5. The CDR3 DNA sequence: TGCGCCAGCAGCCAGGCGGGACAGGGTTCTGAAGCTTTCTTT. Residues: CASSQAGQGSEAFF.

The chain couples TRBV18 to TRBJ2-5; 9 nucleotides agree with TRBD1. The junction had 9 bases not matched to a gene; V was cut back by 5 bases and J by 5 bases. Germline CDR1 and CDR2: KGHSH and LQKENI. The CDR3 totals 15 residues. DNA for the CDR3: TGTGCCAGCTCAGTTACAGGGGGCGCCCGGGAGACCCAGTACTTC. Encoded protein: CASSVTGGARETQYF.

Only one count was recorded for this clone. The rearrangement joins TRBV19 to TRBJ1-2, with 9 positions matching TRBD1. V was pared by 7 bases and J by 8 bases, with 14 bases of the junction left unmatched. CDR1 LNHDA and CDR2 SQIVND come from the germline V gene (reference sequence). This CDR3 spans 15 amino acids. The CDR3, as DNA: TGTGCCAGTATCGCGACAGGGGGACCGTACCCCGGCTACACCTTC. It encodes CASIATGGPYPGYTF.

This clone came up once. The genes are TRBV7-6 and TRBJ1-1; D is ambiguous. In germline, CDR1 is SGHVS, CDR2 FNYEAQ. There are 13 residues in the CDR3. With 5 bases removed from V and 2 bases from J, the gap between germline ends came to 9 bases. The CDR3 DNA follows: TGTGCCAGCAGCGCTAAAGCTAACACTGAAGCTTTCTTT. This gives the protein CASSAKANTEAFF.

In regard to this clone: Different DNA sequences within this sample yield the same CDR3. The V call is TRBV18, the J call TRBJ1-5; D is possibly TRBD1 (5 bases). The V end was cut by 3 bases, the J end by 0 bases, with 9 bases between. In germline, CDR1 is KGHSH, CDR2 LQKENI. CDR3 size: 15 residues. As DNA, the CDR3 is TGTGCCAGCTCACCTCGGGGGTATAGCAATCAGCCCCAGCATTTT. Its protein is CASSPRGYSNQPQHF.